The 3 T cell receptor beta chains below were found in one sample sequenced in a study of CD8 T cells in Susac syndrome. Reverse transcription used about 0.5 to 1 ug RNA and random hexamers. TCRdb re-called the immunoSEQ multiplex PCR reads with MiXCR, one entry per CDR3 protein. The sample records 67,000 or so distinct CDR3 sequences, around 93% being singletons. The material sequenced was CD4+ T cells from PBMCs. Receptors were obtained from a human donor with Susac syndrome.

The chain has TRBV12-3 or TRBV12-4 and TRBJ1-6; the match to TRBD1 covers 9 bases. After removal of 6 bases from V and 8 bases from J, the junction contained 11 bases not matched to a gene. CDR3 length: 16 amino acids. CDR3 sequence reads: CASSPVDRGPYSPLHF. Here the CDR3 DNA reads TGTGCCAGCAGCCCCGTGGACAGGGGCCCTTATTCACCCCTCCACTTT.

This chain joins TRBV5-1 and TRBJ2-5; D is possibly TRBD2 (6 bases). The CDR3 runs 16 residues. The ends were cut back, 0 bases at V and 1 base at J, with 13 bases in the middle. The V gene's germline CDR1 is SGHRS and CDR2 YFSETQ. The CDR3 region has the DNA TGCGCCAGCAGCTTGGGGCTAGCAGCGGGCCAAGAGACCCAGTACTTC. Translation gives CASSLGLAAGQETQYF.

The chain uses TRBV20-1 and TRBJ1-5; D may be TRBD1 (5 bases). Trimming pared 0 bases from V and 4 bases from J, leaving 10 bases between. The CDR3 sequence is 14 residues long. Germline V gene sequence: CDR1 DFQATT, CDR2 SNEGSKA (reference sequence). The CDR3 DNA is TGCAGTGCTAGAGACTTTCCAGGGAATCAGCCCCAGCATTTT. Translating it yields CSARDFPGNQPQHF.